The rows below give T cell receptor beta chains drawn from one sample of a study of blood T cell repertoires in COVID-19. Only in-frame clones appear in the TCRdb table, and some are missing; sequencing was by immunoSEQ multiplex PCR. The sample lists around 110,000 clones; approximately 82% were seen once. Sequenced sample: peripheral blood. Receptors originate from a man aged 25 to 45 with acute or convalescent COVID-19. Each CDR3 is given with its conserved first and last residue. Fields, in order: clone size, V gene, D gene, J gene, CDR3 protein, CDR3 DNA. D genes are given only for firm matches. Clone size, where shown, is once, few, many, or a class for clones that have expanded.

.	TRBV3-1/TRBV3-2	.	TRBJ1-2	CASSPGHGEVFGYTF	TGTGCCAGCAGCCCCGGACACGGAGAGGTTTTTGGCTACACCTTC
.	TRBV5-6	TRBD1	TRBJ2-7	CASSRDRATYEQYF	TGTGCCAGCAGTCGGGACAGGGCAACCTACGAGCAGTACTTC
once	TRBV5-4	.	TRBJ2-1	CASSTGDLRARDNEQFF	TGTGCCAGCAGCACCGGTGATTTGAGGGCAAGGGACAATGAGCAGTTCTTC
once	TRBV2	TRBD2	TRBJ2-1	CASSAPSGGKTQFF	TGTGCCAGCAGTGCACCTAGCGGGGGAAAAACGCAGTTCTTC
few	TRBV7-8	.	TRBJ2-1	CASSLGPGTPNNEQFF	TGTGCCAGCAGCTTAGGTCCCGGGACACCCAACAATGAGCAGTTCTTC
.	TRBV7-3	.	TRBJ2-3	CASSLRRSGLSWTRPDPDTDTQYF	TGTGCCAGCAGCTTAAGGCGGTCAGGGCTTTCATGGACCCGGCCGGACCCGGACACAGATACGCAGTATTTT
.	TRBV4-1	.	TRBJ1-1	CASSPDSRTEAFF	TGCGCCAGCAGTCCGGACAGCCGCACTGAAGCTTTCTTT
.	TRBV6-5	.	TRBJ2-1	CASSSGTYSYNEQFF	TGTGCCAGCAGTTCCGGGACTTACTCCTACAATGAGCAGTTCTTC
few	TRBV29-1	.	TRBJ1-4	CSVGLPPTNEKLFF	TGCAGCGTTGGACTGCCTCCAACTAATGAAAAACTGTTTTTT
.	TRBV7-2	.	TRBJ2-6	CASSSDYRGPGANVLTF	TGTGCCAGCAGCTCGGACTACAGGGGACCTGGGGCCAACGTCCTGACTTTC
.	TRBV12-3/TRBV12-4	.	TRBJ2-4	CASSTSSGDIQYF	TGTGCCAGCAGTACTAGCTCTGGTGACATTCAGTACTTC
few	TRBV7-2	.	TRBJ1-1	CASSSYLNTEAFF	TGTGCCAGCAGCTCCTACTTGAACACTGAAGCTTTCTTT
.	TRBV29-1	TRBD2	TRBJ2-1	CSVEGLAGGHVEQFF	TGCAGCGTTGAGGGACTAGCGGGGGGGCATGTTGAGCAGTTCTTC
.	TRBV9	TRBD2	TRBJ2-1	CASSARTSGSANEQFF	TGTGCCAGCAGCGCTCGGACTAGCGGGAGTGCGAATGAGCAGTTCTTC
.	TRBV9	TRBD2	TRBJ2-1	CASSAVPSGEQFF	TGTGCCAGCAGCGCCGTTCCTAGCGGGGAGCAGTTCTTC
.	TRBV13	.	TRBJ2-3	CASSLGPVTQYF	TGTGCCAGCAGCTTAGGTCCTGTTACGCAGTATTTT
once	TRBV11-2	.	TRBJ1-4	CASSLSTGSEKLFF	TGTGCCAGCAGCTTATCCACAGGGTCGGAAAAACTGTTTTTT
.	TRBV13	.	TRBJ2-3	CASSHQQSDTQYF	TGTGCCAGCAGCCACCAACAGTCAGATACGCAGTATTTT
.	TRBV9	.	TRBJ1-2	CASSVADPGFGYTF	TGTGCCAGCAGCGTAGCTGACCCAGGGTTTGGCTACACCTTC
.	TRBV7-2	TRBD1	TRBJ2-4	CASSYQTGVFGKNIQYF	TGTGCCAGCAGCTATCAGACAGGGGTCTTCGGCAAAAACATTCAGTACTTC
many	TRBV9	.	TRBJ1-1	CASSSATGNTEAFF	TGTGCCAGCAGCTCGGCGACGGGGAACACTGAAGCTTTCTTT
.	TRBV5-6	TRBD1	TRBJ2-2	CASSSRMGQGNTGELFF	TGTGCCAGCAGCTCCCGAATGGGACAGGGCAACACCGGGGAGCTGTTTTTT
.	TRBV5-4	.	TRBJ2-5	CASSLDGQPDETQYF	TGTGCCAGCAGCTTGGATGGACAGCCAGACGAGACCCAGTACTTC
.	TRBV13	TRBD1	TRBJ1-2	CASSTEDRAFGGYTF	TGTGCCAGCAGCACAGAGGACAGGGCGTTCGGTGGTTACACCTTC
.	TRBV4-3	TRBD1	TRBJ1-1	CASSPPTGGTTEAFF	TGCGCCAGCAGCCCCCCGACAGGGGGGACCACTGAAGCTTTCTTT
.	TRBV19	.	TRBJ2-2	CASSIDRWNTGELFF	TGTGCCAGTAGTATAGACAGATGGAACACCGGGGAGCTGTTTTTT
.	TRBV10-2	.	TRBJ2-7	CASSFAGEGEQYF	TGCGCCAGCAGTTTCGCAGGGGAAGGCGAGCAGTACTTC
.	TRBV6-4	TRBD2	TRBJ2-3	CASSDSTSGGDTQYF	TGTGCCAGCAGTGACTCGACTAGCGGGGGAGATACGCAGTATTTT
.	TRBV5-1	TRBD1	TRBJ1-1	CASSLGQGWNTEAFF	TGCGCCAGCAGCTTGGGACAGGGATGGAACACTGAAGCTTTCTTT
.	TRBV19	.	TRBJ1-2	CASSIERQGYGYTF	TGTGCCAGTAGTATAGAACGCCAGGGCTATGGCTACACCTTC
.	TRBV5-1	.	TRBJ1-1	CASNLRGLDTEAFF	TGCGCCAGCAACCTCAGGGGCTTGGACACTGAAGCTTTCTTT
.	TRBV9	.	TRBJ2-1	CASSVGGEQFF	TGTGCCAGCAGCGTAGGCGGGGAGCAGTTCTTC
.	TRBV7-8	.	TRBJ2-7	CASSEGYEQYF	TGTGCCAGCAGCGAGGGCTACGAGCAGTACTTC
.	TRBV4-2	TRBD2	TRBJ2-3	CASSQAGLAGLFGTDTQYF	TGTGCCAGCAGCCAGGCCGGACTAGCGGGGTTGTTCGGCACAGATACGCAGTATTTT
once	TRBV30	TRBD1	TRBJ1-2	CACWDRPNYGYTF	TGTGCCTGCTGGGACAGACCTAACTATGGCTACACCTTC
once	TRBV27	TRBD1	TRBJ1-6	CASREGTGVNSPLHF	TGTGCCAGCAGGGAGGGAACAGGGGTTAATTCACCCCTCCACTTT
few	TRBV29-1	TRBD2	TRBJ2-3	CSVVEGLAGVDTQYF	TGCAGCGTTGTTGAAGGACTAGCGGGAGTAGATACGCAGTATTTT
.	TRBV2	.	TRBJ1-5	CAGGSYNQPQHF	TGTGCCGGGGGCAGCTATAATCAGCCCCAGCATTTT
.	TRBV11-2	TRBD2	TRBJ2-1	CASRGLAGGPSYNEQFF	TGTGCCAGCAGAGGACTAGCGGGAGGGCCCTCCTACAATGAGCAGTTCTTC
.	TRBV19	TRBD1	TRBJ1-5	CASSFDRGEQPQHF	TGTGCCAGTAGTTTTGACAGGGGCGAACAGCCCCAGCATTTT
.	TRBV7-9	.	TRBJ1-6	CASSSEQGVNSPLHF	TGTGCCAGCAGCTCCGAACAGGGCGTAAATTCACCCCTCCACTTT
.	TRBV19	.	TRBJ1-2	CASSIHGTLDGYTF	TGTGCCAGTAGTATTCATGGGACTTTGGATGGCTACACCTTC
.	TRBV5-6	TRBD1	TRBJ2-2	CATQDRGNGELFF	TGTGCCACCCAAGACAGGGGGAACGGGGAGCTGTTTTTT
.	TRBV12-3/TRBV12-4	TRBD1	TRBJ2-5	CASSRDRKETQYF	TGTGCCAGCAGCAGGGACAGGAAAGAGACCCAGTACTTC
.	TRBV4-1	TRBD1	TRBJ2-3	CASSRRTGDSTDTQYF	TGCGCCAGCAGCCGCCGGACAGGGGACAGCACAGATACGCAGTATTTT
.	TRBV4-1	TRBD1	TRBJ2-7	CASSHPVKPGQGIYEQYF	TGCGCCAGCAGCCACCCAGTTAAACCGGGACAGGGGATCTACGAGCAGTACTTC
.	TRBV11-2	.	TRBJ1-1	CASSLVGDRWAFF	TGTGCCAGCAGCTTAGTGGGAGATCGATGGGCTTTCTTT
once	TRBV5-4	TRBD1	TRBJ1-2	CASSPDRGRGYTF	TGTGCCAGCAGCCCAGACAGGGGACGGGGCTACACCTTC
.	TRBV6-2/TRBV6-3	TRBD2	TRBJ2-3	CASSRGLAGGGTDTQYF	TGTGCCAGCAGCCGGGGACTAGCGGGGGGGGGCACAGATACGCAGTATTTT
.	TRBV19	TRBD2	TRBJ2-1	CASKKLAGAPYNEQFF	TGTGCCAGCAAAAAACTAGCGGGAGCCCCCTACAATGAGCAGTTCTTC
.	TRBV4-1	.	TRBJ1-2	CASSQDRSGYGYTF	TGCGCCAGCAGCCAAGATCGGTCCGGTTATGGCTACACCTTC
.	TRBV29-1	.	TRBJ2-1	CSVRLPGPYNEQFF	TGCAGCGTTCGACTCCCTGGCCCCTACAATGAGCAGTTCTTC
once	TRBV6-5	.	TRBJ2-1	CASSSAGLASNEQFF	TGTGCCAGCAGTTCCGCTGGGCTAGCTTCAAATGAGCAGTTCTTC
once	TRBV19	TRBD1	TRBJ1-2	CASSTGQGGYGYTF	TGTGCCAGTAGTACGGGACAGGGAGGATATGGCTACACCTTC
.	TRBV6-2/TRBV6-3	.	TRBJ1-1	CASSRPGVGEAFF	TGTGCCAGCAGTCGACCCGGGGTGGGGGAAGCTTTCTTT
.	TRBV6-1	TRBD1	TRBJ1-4	CASSEALTGGGEKLFF	TGTGCCAGCAGTGAAGCGCTTACAGGGGGTGGTGAAAAACTGTTTTTT
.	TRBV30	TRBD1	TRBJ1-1	CASDRDYNTEAFF	TGTGCCTCGGACAGGGACTACAACACTGAAGCTTTCTTT
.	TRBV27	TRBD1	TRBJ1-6	CASSLWGTGDSPLHF	TGTGCCAGCAGTTTATGGGGGACAGGGGACTCACCCCTCCACTTT
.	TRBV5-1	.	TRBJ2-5	CASSLGQGEETQYF	TGCGCCAGCAGCTTGGGGCAGGGCGAAGAGACCCAGTACTTC